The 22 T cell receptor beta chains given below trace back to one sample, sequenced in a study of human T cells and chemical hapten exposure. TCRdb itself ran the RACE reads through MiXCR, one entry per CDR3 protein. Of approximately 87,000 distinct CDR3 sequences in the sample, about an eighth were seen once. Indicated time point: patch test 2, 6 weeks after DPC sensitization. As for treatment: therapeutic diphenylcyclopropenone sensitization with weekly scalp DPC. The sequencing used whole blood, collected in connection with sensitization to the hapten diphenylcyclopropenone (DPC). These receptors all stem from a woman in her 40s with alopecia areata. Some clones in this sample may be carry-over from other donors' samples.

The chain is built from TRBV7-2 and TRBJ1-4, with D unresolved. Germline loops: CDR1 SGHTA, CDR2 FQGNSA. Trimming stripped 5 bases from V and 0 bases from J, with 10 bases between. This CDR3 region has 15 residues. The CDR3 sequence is CASSRSESTNEKLFF. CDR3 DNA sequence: TGTGCCAGCAGCCGTTCAGAATCAACTAATGAAAAACTGTTTTTT.

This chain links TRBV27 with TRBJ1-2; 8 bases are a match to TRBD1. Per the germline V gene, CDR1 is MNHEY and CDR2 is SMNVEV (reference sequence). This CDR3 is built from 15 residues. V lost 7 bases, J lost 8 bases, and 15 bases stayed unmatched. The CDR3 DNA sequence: TGTGCCAGCACCCCAGGGGGCCCGGGAGGGAGGGGCTACACCTTC. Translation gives CASTPGGPGGRGYTF.

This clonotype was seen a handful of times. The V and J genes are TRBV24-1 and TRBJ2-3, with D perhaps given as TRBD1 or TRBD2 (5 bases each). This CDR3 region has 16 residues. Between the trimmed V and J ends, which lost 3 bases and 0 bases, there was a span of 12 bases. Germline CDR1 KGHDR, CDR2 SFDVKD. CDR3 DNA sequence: TGTGCCACCAGTGATCACGGGACGGCTAGCACAGATACGCAGTATTTT. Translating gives CATSDHGTASTDTQYF.

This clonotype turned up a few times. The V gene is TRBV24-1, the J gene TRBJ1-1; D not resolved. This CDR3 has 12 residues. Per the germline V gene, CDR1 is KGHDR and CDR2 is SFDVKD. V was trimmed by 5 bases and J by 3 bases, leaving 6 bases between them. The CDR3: CATSVGYTEAFF. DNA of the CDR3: TGTGCCACCAGTGTTGGTTACACTGAAGCTTTCTTT.

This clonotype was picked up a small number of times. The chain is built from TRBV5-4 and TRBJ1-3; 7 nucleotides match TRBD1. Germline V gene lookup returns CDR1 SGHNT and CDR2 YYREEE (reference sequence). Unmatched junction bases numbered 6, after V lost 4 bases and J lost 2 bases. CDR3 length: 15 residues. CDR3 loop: CASSLGQAAGNTIYF. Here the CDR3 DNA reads TGTGCCAGCAGCCTCGGACAGGCCGCTGGAAACACCATATATTTT.

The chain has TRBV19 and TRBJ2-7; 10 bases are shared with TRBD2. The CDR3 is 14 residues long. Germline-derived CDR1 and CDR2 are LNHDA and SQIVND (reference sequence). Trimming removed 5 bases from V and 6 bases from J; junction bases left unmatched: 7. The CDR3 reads CASSVASGRSEQYF. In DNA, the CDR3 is TGTGCCAGTAGTGTCGCTAGCGGGAGATCCGAGCAGTACTTC. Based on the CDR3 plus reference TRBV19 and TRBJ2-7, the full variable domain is DGGITQSPKYLFRKEGQNVTLSCEQNLNHDAMYWYRQDPGQGLRLIYYSQIVNDFQKGDIAEGYSVSREKKESFPLTVTSAQKNPTAFYLCASSVASGRSEQYFGPGTRLTVT.

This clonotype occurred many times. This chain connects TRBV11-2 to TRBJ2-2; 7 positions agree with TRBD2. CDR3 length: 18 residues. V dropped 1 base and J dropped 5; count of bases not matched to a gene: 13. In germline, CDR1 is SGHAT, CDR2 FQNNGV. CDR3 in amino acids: CASSLGTMGGRYTGELFF. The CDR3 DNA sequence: TGTGCCAGCAGCTTAGGGACTATGGGCGGGAGATATACCGGGGAGCTGTTTTTT. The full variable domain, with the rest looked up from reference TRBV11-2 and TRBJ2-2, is EAGVAQSPRYKIIEKRQSVAFWCNPISGHATLYWYQQILGQGPKLLIQFQNNGVVDDSQLPKDRFSAERLKGVDSTLKIQPAKLEDSAVYLCASSLGTMGGRYTGELFFGEGSRLTVL.

CDR3 bases: TGTGCCAGCAGCTTAAGGGGGCCAGAGACCCAGTACTTC. Protein product: CASSLRGPETQYF. The genes are TRBV7-9 and TRBJ2-5; 7 bases align to TRBD1. The CDR3 loop spans 13 amino acids. Germline CDR1 is SEHNR and CDR2 is FQNEAQ (reference sequence). With V trimmed by 2 bases and J by 4 bases, 1 base remained unmatched.

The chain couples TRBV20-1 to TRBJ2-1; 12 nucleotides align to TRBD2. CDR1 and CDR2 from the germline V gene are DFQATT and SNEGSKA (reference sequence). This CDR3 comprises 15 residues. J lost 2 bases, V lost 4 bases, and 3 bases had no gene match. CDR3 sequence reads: CSATGLAGTYNEQFF. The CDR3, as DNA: TGCAGTGCTACCGGACTAGCGGGAACCTACAATGAGCAGTTCTTC.

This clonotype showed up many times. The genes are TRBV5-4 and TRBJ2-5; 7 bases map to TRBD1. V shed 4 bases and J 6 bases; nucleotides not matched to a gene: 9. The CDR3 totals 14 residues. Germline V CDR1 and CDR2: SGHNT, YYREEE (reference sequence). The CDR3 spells CASSQATGSQTQYF. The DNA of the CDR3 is TGTGCCAGCAGCCAAGCGACAGGGTCCCAGACCCAGTACTTC.

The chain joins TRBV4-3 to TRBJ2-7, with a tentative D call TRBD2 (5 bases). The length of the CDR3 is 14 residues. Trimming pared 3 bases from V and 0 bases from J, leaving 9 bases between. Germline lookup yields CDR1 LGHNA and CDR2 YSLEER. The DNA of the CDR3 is TGCGCCAGCAGCCAGGGAGCGGTCTCCTACGAGCAGTACTTC. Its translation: CASSQGAVSYEQYF.

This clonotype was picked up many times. The CDR3 sequence is CSDLRDSPFF. CDR3 nucleotides: TGCAGCGACCTCCGGGACAGCCCTTTCTTT. V usage is TRBV29-1 and J usage is TRBJ1-1; 7 nucleotides align to TRBD1. There are 10 residues in the CDR3. Germline V gene data show CDR1 as SQVTM and CDR2 as ANQGSEA. V shed 7 bases, J shed 12 bases, and the junction held 8 bases outside the gene matches.

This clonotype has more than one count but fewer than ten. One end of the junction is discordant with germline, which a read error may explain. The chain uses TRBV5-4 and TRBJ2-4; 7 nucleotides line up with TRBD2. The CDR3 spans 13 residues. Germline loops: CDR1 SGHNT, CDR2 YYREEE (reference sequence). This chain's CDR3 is CASRLSREGIQYF. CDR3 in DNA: TGTGCCAGCCGCTTATCCAGGGAGGGCATTCAGTACTTC.

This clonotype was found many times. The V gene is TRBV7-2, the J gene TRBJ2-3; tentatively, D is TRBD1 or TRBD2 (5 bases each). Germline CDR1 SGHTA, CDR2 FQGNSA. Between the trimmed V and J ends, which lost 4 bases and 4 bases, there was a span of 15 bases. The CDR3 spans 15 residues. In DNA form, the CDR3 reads TGTGCCAGCAGCTCACGACCGGGACCGGCAGATACGCAGTATTTT. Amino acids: CASSSRPGPADTQYF.

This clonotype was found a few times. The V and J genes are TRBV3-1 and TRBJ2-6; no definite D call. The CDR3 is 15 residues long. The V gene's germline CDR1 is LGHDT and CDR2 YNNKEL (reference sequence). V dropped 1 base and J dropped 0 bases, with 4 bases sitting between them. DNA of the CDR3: TGTGCCAGCAGCCAAGTGCACTCTGGGGCCAACGTCCTGACTTTC. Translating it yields CASSQVHSGANVLTF.

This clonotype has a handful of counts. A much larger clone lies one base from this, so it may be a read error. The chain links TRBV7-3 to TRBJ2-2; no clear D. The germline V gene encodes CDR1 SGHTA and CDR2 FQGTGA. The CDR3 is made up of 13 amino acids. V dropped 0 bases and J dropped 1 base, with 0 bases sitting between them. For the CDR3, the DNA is TGTGCCAGCAGCTTAACGAACACCGGGGAGCTGTTTTTT. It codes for CASSLTNTGELFF.

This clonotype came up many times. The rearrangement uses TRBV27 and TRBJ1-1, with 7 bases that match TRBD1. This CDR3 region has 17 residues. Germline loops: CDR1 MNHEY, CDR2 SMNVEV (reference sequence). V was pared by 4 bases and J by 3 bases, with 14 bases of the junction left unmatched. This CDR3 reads CASSSSPPYRGDTEAFF. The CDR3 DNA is TGTGCCAGCAGTTCGAGCCCGCCCTACAGGGGCGACACTGAAGCTTTCTTT.

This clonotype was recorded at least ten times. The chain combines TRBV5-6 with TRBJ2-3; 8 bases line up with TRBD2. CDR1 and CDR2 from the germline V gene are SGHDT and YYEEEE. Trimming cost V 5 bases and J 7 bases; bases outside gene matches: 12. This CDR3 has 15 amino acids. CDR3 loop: CASSQRGRSQYTQYF. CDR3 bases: TGTGCCAGCAGTCAGCGGGGGCGATCTCAGTATACGCAGTATTTT.

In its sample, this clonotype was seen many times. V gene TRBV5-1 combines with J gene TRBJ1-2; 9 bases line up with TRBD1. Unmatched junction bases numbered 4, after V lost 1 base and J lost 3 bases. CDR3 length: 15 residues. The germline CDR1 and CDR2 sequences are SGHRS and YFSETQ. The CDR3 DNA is TGCGCCAGCAGCTTGACAGGGGGCGCGGACTATGGCTACACCTTC. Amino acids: CASSLTGGADYGYTF.

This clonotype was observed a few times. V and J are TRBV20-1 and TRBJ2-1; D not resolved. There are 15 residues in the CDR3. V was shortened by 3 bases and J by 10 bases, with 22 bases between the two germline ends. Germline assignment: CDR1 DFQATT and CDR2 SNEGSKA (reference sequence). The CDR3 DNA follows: TGCAGTGCTAGTATGGACCACAATCGGGCGCGCGAGCAGTTCTTC. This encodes CSASMDHNRAREQFF.

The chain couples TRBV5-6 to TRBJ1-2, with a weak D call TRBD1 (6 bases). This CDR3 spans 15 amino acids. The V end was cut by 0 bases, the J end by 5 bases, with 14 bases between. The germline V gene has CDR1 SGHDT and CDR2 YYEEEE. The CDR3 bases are TGTGCCAGCAGCTTGGACAGGTCCCAGGGGTATGGCTACACCTTC. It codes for CASSLDRSQGYGYTF. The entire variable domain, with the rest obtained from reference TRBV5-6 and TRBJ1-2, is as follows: DAGVTQSPTHLIKTRGQQVTLRCSPKSGHDTVSWYQQALGQGPQFIFQYYEEEERQRGNFPDRFSGHQFPNYSSELNVNALLLGDSALYLCASSLDRSQGYGYTFGSGTRLTVV.

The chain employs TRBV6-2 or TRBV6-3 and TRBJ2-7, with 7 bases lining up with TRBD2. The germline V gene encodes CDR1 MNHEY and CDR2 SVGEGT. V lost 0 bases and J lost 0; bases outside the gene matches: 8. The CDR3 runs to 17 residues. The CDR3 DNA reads TGTGCCAGCAGTTACTCGAGCTTCCGCGGGAGCTCCTACGAGCAGTACTTC. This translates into CASSYSSFRGSSYEQYF.